The subject of this entry is one TCR beta chain. V was pared by 1 base and J by 8 bases, with 10 bases of the junction left unmatched. Germline CDR1 and CDR2: MGHDK and SYGVNS. The length of the CDR3 is 16 residues. The data were produced by immunoSEQ multiplex PCR, yet TCRdb's version contains in-frame clones alone and is incomplete. The data contain tens of thousands of clones, about 93% of them seen just once; the ten biggest clones take up around 0.37%. The sample is drawn from a study of technical replicates of blood from a handful of donors. J is TRBJ2-1 and V is TRBV25-1, with 8 bases aligning to TRBD2. Sequenced sample: T cells isolated from PBMCs. The sequence derives from a human donor in good health. The CDR3 DNA reads TGTGCCAGCAGTGAATTTACCAGCGGGAGAGGTGATGAGCAGTTCTTC. It translates to CASSEFTSGRGDEQFF.